This T cell receptor (beta chain) was profiled in a study of CD8 T cells in Susac syndrome. Reverse transcription used roughly 0.45 to 1 ug RNA and random hexamers. Each CDR3 protein is one row after TCRdb ran MiXCR on the immunoSEQ multiplex PCR reads. The repertoire consists of about 100,000 distinct CDR3 sequences, with 95% occurring once and the leading ten covering 0.3%. The trim removed 4 bases at V and 6 bases at J, leaving 5 bases unmatched. Germline CDR1 reads SGHRS; CDR2 reads YFSETQ. The CDR3 has 14 amino acids. The TCR originated in a human donor with Susac syndrome. The chain joins TRBV5-1 to TRBJ2-2; 8 bases align to TRBD1. What was sequenced was CD8+ T cells from PBMCs. The CDR3 bases are TGCGCCAGCAGCCAGAGGACAGGGTCCGGGGAGCTGTTTTTT. Protein: CASSQRTGSGELFF.